This T cell receptor beta chain appears in the sequencing data of a study of cytomegalovirus exposure and HLA in healthy donors (dated by TCRdb to 2017 to 2019). Background for the entire study: According to a later analysis, the 120 or so validation repertoires were produced on the same platform as the roughly 700 repertoires of the first cohort. The study aimed to test whether cataloging public T cell receptors could reveal signatures of past pathogen exposure. Along with the roughly 710-subject first cohort, a separate validation cohort of 120 different subjects was used. High-throughput TCR immunosequencing, statistical association of individual TCRs with disease status, and machine learning were combined to predict cytomegalovirus infection status. What the research found in general, with its limitations: Across donors, most TCR sequences were observed very rarely, whereas some public TCRs were present in many individuals. Three of the identified cytomegalovirus-associated TCR beta chains were confirmed in vitro to be specific for cytomegalovirus antigens. According to the authors, the approach could potentially be generalized to other disease states and immunological phenotypes. In a later analysis, TCRs clustered in the first cohort were found to also tend to co-occur in the roughly 120 validation repertoires, with approximately 93% of cluster scores above 0. In both the original and validation cohorts, the classifier was reported to diagnose cytomegalovirus status with high specificity and sensitivity. All 110 or so repertoires were used to score co-occurrence in the validation cohort in a later analysis, because that analysis had no HLA typing for the cohort. The study listed 170 or so TCR beta chains as associated with cytomegalovirus.

About this clone: Its cognate antigen has yet to be identified. There are no base qualities to consult, and no much larger clone falls within one base.

Library creation used the immunoSEQ multiplex PCR assay. As for how the authors treated the data: A statistical classification framework was developed to diagnose cytomegalovirus status using the catalog of TCR beta chain sequences. As stored in TCRdb, this immuneACCESS dataset retains in-frame rearrangements with V and J assigned. A fraction of the clones does not appear; measured against another copy, unresolved V genes explain less than half of the discrepancy, and the remainder lacks a known reason. D and trimming come from the DNA, and the V and J calls and clone size come from that table. For this sample the table gives 220,000 or so clones, of which roughly 83% were detected only once. In total, the top ten clones hold over 12% of the sample. The donors belonged to the validation cohort of over a hundred subjects, which was separate from the approximately 700-subject first cohort. V is shortened by 2 bases, J by 0 bases, and the region joining them spans 20 bases. CDR1 and CDR2 were assigned from the germline V gene (reference sequence) as GTSNPN and SVGIG. Counted from cysteine to phenylalanine, this CDR3 has 18 amino acids. Left in the record is the CDR3 DNA by itself, 54 bases read in frame from the first base.

The receptor chain draws on TRBV30 and TRBJ2-1, and possibly TRBD2, on 6 matching bases. The sequencing input was PBMCs. This clonotype was obtained from a woman aged 30 to 39 in good health and CMV-seropositive. The DNA reads TGTGCCTGGAGTCGTTATTCGGGCGGGGCCCTCTCCTACAATGAGCAGTTCTTC. This yields the protein CAWSRYSGGALSYNEQFF.